Following are 12 T cell receptor beta chains from one sample sequenced in a study of glioma-infiltrating T cells. The iRepertoire nested amplicon-rescue multiplex PCR amplified TCR alpha and beta CDR3s from RNA. TCRdb recomputed calls from the multiplex PCR reads with MiXCR, one row per CDR3 protein. The sample lists about 110,000 distinct CDR3 sequences; around a quarter were seen once. The sequenced sample consisted of glioma tissue, nonneoplastic brain tissue, or PBMCs (not recorded which). All receptors derive from a human donor with low-grade glioma or glioblastoma, undergoing nonglioma brain surgery, or in good health (not recorded which).

This clonotype came up many times. This chain uses TRBV4-1 with TRBJ2-7; 8 positions agree with TRBD1. With 1 base clipped from V and 2 bases from J, the junction kept 4 bases outside the gene matches. The CDR3 sequence is 15 residues long. The germline CDR1 and CDR2 sequences are MGHRA and YSYEKL. This chain's CDR3 is CASSQAPGQAYEQYF. The CDR3 nucleotides are TGCGCCAGCAGCCAAGCGCCGGGACAGGCCTACGAGCAGTACTTC.

This sequence joins TRBV30 and TRBJ2-7, with TRBD2 matching 8 bases. This CDR3 contains 16 residues. Germline CDR1 reads GTSNPN; CDR2 reads SVGIG (reference sequence). Unmatched junction bases numbered 9, after V lost 2 bases and J lost 0 bases. DNA of the CDR3: TGTGCCTGGAGTATCTATACTAGCGGCAACTCCTACGAGCAGTACTTC. As protein: CAWSIYTSGNSYEQYF.

This clonotype was detected ten times or more. The CDR3 DNA follows: TGCGCCAGCAGCCAAGCAGGTGGCCCCGGCAACACCATATATTTT. Its translation: CASSQAGGPGNTIYF. V gene TRBV4-3 combines with J gene TRBJ1-3, with D unresolved. This CDR3 has 15 amino acids. Germline V lookup: CDR1 LGHNA, CDR2 YSLEER. V was shortened by 1 base and J by 7 bases, with 14 bases between the two germline ends.

This chain links TRBV7-9 with TRBJ1-5; D gene ambiguous. The CDR3 is 13 residues long. Germline V gene lookup returns CDR1 SEHNR and CDR2 FQNEAQ (reference sequence). With 8 bases removed from V and 5 bases from J, the gap between germline ends came to 13 bases. CDR3 sequence (DNA): TGTGCCAGCCAGTCAAGCGGGCATCAGCCCCAGCATTTT. Translating gives CASQSSGHQPQHF.

This clonotype has a count of ten or more. This rearrangement joins TRBV4-1 to TRBJ2-5, with D possibly being TRBD2 (6 bases). From germline, CDR1 is MGHRA and CDR2 YSYEKL. V was cut by 1 base and J by 5 bases, with 14 bases left in between. The CDR3 is 15 amino acids. The CDR3 sequence is CASSQARGAGETQYF. In nucleotides, the CDR3 is TGCGCCAGCAGCCAAGCCCGAGGGGCGGGGGAGACCCAGTACTTC.

This clonotype was recorded a few times. This sequence joins TRBV19 and TRBJ2-5; D ambiguous. V was cut by 5 bases and J by 7 bases, with 17 bases left in between. The CDR3 is made up of 14 amino acids. Germline lookup yields CDR1 LNHDA and CDR2 SQIVND (reference sequence). The CDR3 reads CASSAGRLRRTQYF. CDR3 in DNA: TGTGCCAGTAGTGCCGGACGGCTTCGACGGACCCAGTACTTC.

In its sample, this clonotype was seen many times. This chain joins TRBV28 and TRBJ1-2; D remains ambiguous. Trimming stripped 10 bases from V and 0 bases from J, with 18 bases between. CDR1 and CDR2 (germline): MDHEN, SYDVKM. The CDR3 runs 15 residues. CDR3 loop: CATRSQTQANYGYTF. As DNA, the CDR3 is TGTGCCACCAGATCCCAGACACAAGCTAACTATGGCTACACCTTC.

This clonotype has a count of ten or more. The V gene is TRBV20-1, the J gene TRBJ2-7, with TRBD2 matching 8 bases. The CDR3 has 15 residues. After removal of 1 base from V and 1 base from J, the junction contained 6 bases not matched to a gene. CDR1 DFQATT and CDR2 SNEGSKA come from the germline V gene (reference sequence). CDR3 sequence: CSARVSGRVSYEQYF. The CDR3 DNA is TGCAGTGCTAGAGTCAGCGGGAGAGTTTCCTACGAGCAGTACTTC.

This clonotype was detected many times. The chain joins TRBV7-2 to TRBJ1-5; D perhaps matches TRBD1 (6 bases). The V and J ends lost 5 bases and 6 bases respectively, with 14 bases between them. This CDR3 has 14 residues. Germline V gene lookup returns CDR1 SGHTA and CDR2 FQGNSA. The CDR3 loop is CASSPTGRIQPQHF. CDR3 DNA sequence: TGTGCCAGCAGCCCGACAGGAAGAATTCAGCCCCAGCATTTT.

This clonotype was recorded at least ten times. The V gene is TRBV29-1, the J gene TRBJ2-5; D is unresolved. CDR1 is SQVTM, CDR2 ANQGSEA, per germline. Trimming removed 4 bases at V and 4 bases at J, with 10 bases between. CDR3 length equals 12 residues. CDR3 nucleotide sequence: TGCAGCGTTGGTTCAGGCACAGAGACCCAGTACTTC. Amino acids: CSVGSGTETQYF. Full variable domain (remainder filled in from reference TRBV29-1 and TRBJ2-5): SAVISQKPSRDICQRGTSLTIQCQVDSQVTMMFWYRQQPGQSLTLIATANQGSEATYESGFVIDKFPISRPNLTFSTLTVSNMSPEDSSIYLCSVGSGTETQYFGPGTRLLVL.

This clonotype was counted many times. V and J are TRBV18 and TRBJ2-1; D remains ambiguous. The germline V gene encodes CDR1 KGHSH and CDR2 LQKENI. V lost 2 bases, J lost 3 bases, and 11 bases lay in between. There are 15 residues in the CDR3. CDR3 nucleotides: TGTGCCAGCTCACCAAGTGACTCTGACTACAATGAGCAGTTCTTC. Translation: CASSPSDSDYNEQFF.

A word on this clonotype: A much larger clone is a single base away; this may be a read error. The chain carries TRBV29-1 and TRBJ1-5; 8 bases are a match to TRBD1. CDR3 size: 14 residues. The V gene's germline CDR1 is SQVTM and CDR2 ANQGSEA. Here the CDR3 DNA reads TGCAGCGTTGGACAGGGGTATAGCAATCAGACCCAGCATTTT. Amino acids: CSVGQGYSNQTQHF.